This T cell receptor beta chain was sequenced for a study of regulatory T cells in long-lasting Graves disease. Study observations and caveats: Small sample size may have lowered accuracy.

Time point described: newly diagnosed GD, antithyroid drugs for less than 3 months. There was RNA extracted from PBMCs, and the TCR library was made from it. CDR3-region Arm-PCR and iRepertoire HTBI primers produced the TCR beta libraries. From the multiplex PCR reads, TCRdb called clonotypes with MiXCR, one entry per CDR3 protein. Among about 530,000 distinct CDR3 sequences listed, approximately 16% were seen once. With respect to this clonotype: The antigen is unknown.

Trimming left V 6 bases short and J 1 base short, with 15 bases between. Germline lookup yields CDR1 SEHNR and CDR2 FQNEAQ (reference sequence). This CDR3 has 15 amino acids. The same data also went into a second study, on T cells in Graves' hyperthyroidism and ophthalmopathy.

V gene TRBV7-9 combines with J gene TRBJ1-1; D might be TRBD1 (5 bases). The material was peripheral blood mononuclear cells (PBMCs), obtained at new diagnosis, from a patient treated with antithyroid drugs. The sequence was collected from a woman aged 40 to 65 with Graves disease. The CDR3 protein is CASRLGSGGNTEAFF. CDR3 coding DNA: TGTGCCAGCAGGCTAGGCTCGGGGGGGAACACTGAAGCTTTCTTT.